The TCR beta chain described here comes from a study of CDR3 diversity in severe acne. This clonotype has just a few counts. A much larger clone lies a single base off, so this may be a read error. Germline V gene lookup returns CDR1 KGHDR and CDR2 SFDVKD. Trimming removed 9 bases from V and 2 bases from J, with 12 bases in between. There are 13 residues in the CDR3. Using its own MiXCR run on the PCR reads, TCRdb lists one record per CDR3 protein. The repertoire holds approximately 97,000 distinct CDR3 sequences, with about half as singletons. The sample taken for sequencing was blood. The clonotype was recovered from a male donor with acne. V usage is TRBV24-1 and J usage is TRBJ2-5; tentatively, D is TRBD1 (6 bases). CDR3 region: CATAGTTQETQYF. The CDR3 region has the DNA TGTGCCACCGCCGGGACAACTCAAGAGACCCAGTACTTC.